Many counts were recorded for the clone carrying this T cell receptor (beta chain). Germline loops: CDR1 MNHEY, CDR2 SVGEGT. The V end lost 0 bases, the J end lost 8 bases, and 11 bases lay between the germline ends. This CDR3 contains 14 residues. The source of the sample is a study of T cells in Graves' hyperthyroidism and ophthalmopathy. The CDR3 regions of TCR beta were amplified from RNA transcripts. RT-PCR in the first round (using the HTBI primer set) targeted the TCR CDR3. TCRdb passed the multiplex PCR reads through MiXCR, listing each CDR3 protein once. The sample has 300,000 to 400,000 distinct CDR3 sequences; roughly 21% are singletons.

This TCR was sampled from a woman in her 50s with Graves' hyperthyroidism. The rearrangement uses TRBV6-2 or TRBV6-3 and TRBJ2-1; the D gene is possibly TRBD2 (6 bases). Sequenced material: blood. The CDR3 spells CASSYSRRAHEQFF. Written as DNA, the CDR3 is TGTGCCAGCAGTTACTCGAGGAGGGCCCATGAGCAGTTCTTC.